This T cell receptor (beta chain) originates from a study of post-analysis software for immune sequencing data. Across the study: Recorded subtypes: relapsing-remitting, secondary progressive, progressive-relapsing; some patients unannotated. Study-level findings and limits: Versus controls, multiple sclerosis patients showed significantly lower diversity (normalized Chao1). Relative to controls, patients had five TRBV segments at higher frequency, with TRBV5-6, TRBV5-1 and TRBV20-1 among these.

This CDR3 spans 15 amino acids. Trimming stripped 2 bases from V and 2 bases from J, with 12 bases between. Per the germline V gene, CDR1 is SGHTA and CDR2 is FQGTGA. Built from TCR beta cDNA, the libraries had unique molecular identifiers in them. From about 1 to 10 million T cells, 400,000 to 600,000 cDNA molecules were obtained. TCRdb reanalysed the PCR reads using MiXCR and keeps one entry per CDR3 protein. The profile shows 400,000 to 500,000 distinct CDR3 sequences, approximately 37% of them singletons. For this clonotype: No antigen is known for it.

This TCR was recovered from a girl aged 2 to 10 with multiple sclerosis. The sample was blood. The chain combines TRBV7-3 with TRBJ1-2; D is unclear. CDR3 protein: CASSLFEDSNYGYTF. DNA of the CDR3: TGTGCCAGCAGCTTATTCGAGGACTCGAACTATGGCTACACCTTC.